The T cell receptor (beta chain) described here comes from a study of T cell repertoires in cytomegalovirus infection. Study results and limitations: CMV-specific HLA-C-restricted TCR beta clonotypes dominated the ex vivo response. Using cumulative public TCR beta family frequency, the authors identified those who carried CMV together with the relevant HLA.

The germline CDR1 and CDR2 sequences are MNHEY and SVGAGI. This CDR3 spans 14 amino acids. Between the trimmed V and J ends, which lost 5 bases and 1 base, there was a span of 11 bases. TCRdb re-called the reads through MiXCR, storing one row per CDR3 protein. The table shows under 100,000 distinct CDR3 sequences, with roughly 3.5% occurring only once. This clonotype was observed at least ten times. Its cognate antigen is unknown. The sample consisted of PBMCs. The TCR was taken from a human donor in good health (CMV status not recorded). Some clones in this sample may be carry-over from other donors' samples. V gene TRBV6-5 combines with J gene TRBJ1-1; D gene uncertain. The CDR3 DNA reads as TGTGCCAGCAGTCCCCCGACTGGGAACACTGAAGCTTTCTTT. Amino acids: CASSPPTGNTEAFF.